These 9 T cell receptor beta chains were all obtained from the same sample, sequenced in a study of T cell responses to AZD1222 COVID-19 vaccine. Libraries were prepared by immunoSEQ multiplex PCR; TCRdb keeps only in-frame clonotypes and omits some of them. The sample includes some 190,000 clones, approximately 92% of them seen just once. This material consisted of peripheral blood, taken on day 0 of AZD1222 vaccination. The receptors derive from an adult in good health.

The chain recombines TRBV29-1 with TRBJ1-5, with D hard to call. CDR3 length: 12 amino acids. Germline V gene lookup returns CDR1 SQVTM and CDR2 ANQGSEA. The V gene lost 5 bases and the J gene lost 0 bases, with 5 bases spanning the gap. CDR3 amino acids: CSVQDSNQPQHF. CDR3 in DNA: TGCAGCGTTCAGGATAGCAATCAGCCCCAGCATTTT.

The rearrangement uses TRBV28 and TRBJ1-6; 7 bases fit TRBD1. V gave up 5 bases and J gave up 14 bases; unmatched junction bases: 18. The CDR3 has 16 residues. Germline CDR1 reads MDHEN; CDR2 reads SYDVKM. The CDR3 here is CASSPDRSSAGGTLHF. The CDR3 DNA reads TGTGCCAGCAGTCCTGACAGGTCCTCGGCAGGGGGGACCCTCCACTTT.

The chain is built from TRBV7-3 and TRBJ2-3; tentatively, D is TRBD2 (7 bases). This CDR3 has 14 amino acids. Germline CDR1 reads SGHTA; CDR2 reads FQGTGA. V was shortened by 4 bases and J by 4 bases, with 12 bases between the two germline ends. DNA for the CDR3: TGTGCCAGCAGCTCGGGGGGCGGGTCAGATACGCAGTATTTT. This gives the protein CASSSGGGSDTQYF.

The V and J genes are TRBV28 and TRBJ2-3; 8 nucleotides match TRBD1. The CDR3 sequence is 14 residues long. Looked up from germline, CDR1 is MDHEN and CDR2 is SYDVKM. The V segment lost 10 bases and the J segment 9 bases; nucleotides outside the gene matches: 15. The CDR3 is CAIRRQGHARTQYF. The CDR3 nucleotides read TGTGCCATCCGGAGACAGGGGCACGCCCGCACGCAGTATTTT. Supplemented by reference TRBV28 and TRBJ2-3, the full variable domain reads DVKVTQSSRYLVKRTGEKVFLECVQDMDHENMFWYRQDPGLGLRLIYFSYDVKMKEKGDIPEGYSVSREKKERFSLILESASTNQTSMYLCAIRRQGHARTQYFGPGTRLTVL.

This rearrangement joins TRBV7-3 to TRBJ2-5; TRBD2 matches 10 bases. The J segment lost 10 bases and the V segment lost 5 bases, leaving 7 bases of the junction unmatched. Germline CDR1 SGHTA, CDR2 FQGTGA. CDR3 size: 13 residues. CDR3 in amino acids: CASSPLTSGFQYF. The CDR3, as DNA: TGTGCCAGCAGCCCCTTGACTAGCGGGTTCCAGTACTTC.

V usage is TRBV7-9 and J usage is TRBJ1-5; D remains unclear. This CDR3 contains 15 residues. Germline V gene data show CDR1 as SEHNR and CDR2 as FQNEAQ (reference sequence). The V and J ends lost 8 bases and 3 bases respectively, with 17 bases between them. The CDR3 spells CASDDIGQPNQPQHF. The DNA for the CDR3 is TGTGCCAGCGATGATATAGGGCAGCCCAATCAGCCCCAGCATTTT.

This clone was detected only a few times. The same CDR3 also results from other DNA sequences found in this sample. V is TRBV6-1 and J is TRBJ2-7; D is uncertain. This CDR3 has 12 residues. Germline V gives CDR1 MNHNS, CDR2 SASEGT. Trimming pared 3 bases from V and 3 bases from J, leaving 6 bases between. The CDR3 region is CASSEANYEQYF. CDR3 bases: TGTGCCAGCAGTGAGGCCAACTACGAGCAGTACTTC.

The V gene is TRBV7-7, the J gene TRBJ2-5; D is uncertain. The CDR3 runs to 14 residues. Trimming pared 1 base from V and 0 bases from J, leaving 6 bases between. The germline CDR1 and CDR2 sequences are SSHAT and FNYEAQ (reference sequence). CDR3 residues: CASSLDSYQETQYF. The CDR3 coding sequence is TGTGCCAGCAGCTTAGACTCGTACCAAGAGACCCAGTACTTC.

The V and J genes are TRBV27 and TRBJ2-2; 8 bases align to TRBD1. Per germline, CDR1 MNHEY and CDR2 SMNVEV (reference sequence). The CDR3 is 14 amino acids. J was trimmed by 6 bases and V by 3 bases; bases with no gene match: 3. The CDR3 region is CASSFGTGPGELFF. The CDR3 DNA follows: TGTGCCAGCAGTTTCGGGACAGGCCCCGGGGAGCTGTTTTTT.